Below are 18 T cell receptor beta chains sequenced from a single sample in a study of response to subunit inactivated influenza vaccine. TCRdb called the RT-PCR reads again in MiXCR, with one record for every CDR3 protein. The sample holds hundreds of thousands of distinct CDR3 sequences, about 10% seen once. The input for sequencing was PBMCs from blood, taken on the day of vaccination. The receptors were sampled from a man in his fifties who received an inactivated influenza vaccine.

This clonotype was found a few times. J is TRBJ2-2 and V is TRBV18; D remains ambiguous. CDR1 and CDR2 from the germline V gene are KGHSH and LQKENI. The CDR3 has 15 residues. V was cut by 1 base and J by 2 bases, with 8 bases left in between. The CDR3 nucleotides are TGTGCCAGCTCACCACGCGACACCAACACCGGGGAGCTGTTTTTT. It codes for CASSPRDTNTGELFF.

This sequence joins TRBV11-2 and TRBJ2-2; 9 bases are shared with TRBD2. Trimming cost V 4 bases and J 6 bases; bases outside gene matches: 6. The germline V gene has CDR1 SGHAT and CDR2 FQNNGV. This CDR3 spans 15 amino acids. The CDR3 spells CASSSLAGAPGELFF. DNA for the CDR3: TGTGCCAGCAGCTCTTTAGCGGGAGCCCCCGGGGAGCTGTTTTTT. The variable domain in full, completed from reference TRBV11-2 and TRBJ2-2, reads EAGVAQSPRYKIIEKRQSVAFWCNPISGHATLYWYQQILGQGPKLLIQFQNNGVVDDSQLPKDRFSAERLKGVDSTLKIQPAKLEDSAVYLCASSSLAGAPGELFFGEGSRLTVL.

This chain links TRBV10-3 with TRBJ2-2; D gene uncertain. The CDR3 runs to 12 residues. Germline V gene data show CDR1 as ENHRY and CDR2 as SYGVKD. The V end lost 6 bases, the J end lost 2 bases, and 4 bases lay between the germline ends. CDR3 nucleotides: TGTGCCATCAGGGATAACACCGGGGAGCTGTTTTTT. It yields the protein CAIRDNTGELFF.

In its sample, this clonotype was seen many times. The rearrangement joins TRBV11-2 to TRBJ2-1; TRBD2 matches at 11 bases. The CDR3 has 15 residues. Germline V CDR1 and CDR2: SGHAT, FQNNGV. After removal of 0 bases from V and 5 bases from J, the junction contained 0 bases not matched to a gene. The CDR3 region is CASSLELAGDNEQFF. The CDR3 region has the DNA TGTGCCAGCAGCTTAGAACTAGCGGGAGACAATGAGCAGTTCTTC. Together with reference TRBV11-2 and TRBJ2-1, the CDR3 gives the full variable domain: EAGVAQSPRYKIIEKRQSVAFWCNPISGHATLYWYQQILGQGPKLLIQFQNNGVVDDSQLPKDRFSAERLKGVDSTLKIQPAKLEDSAVYLCASSLELAGDNEQFFGPGTRLTVL.

In its sample, this clonotype was seen a few times. The chain carries TRBV10-3 and TRBJ2-7; D is undetermined. Germline lookup yields CDR1 ENHRY and CDR2 SYGVKD. Between the trimmed V and J ends, which lost 10 bases and 0 bases, there was a span of 13 bases. This CDR3 is 13 amino acids long. CDR3 sequence (DNA): TGTGCCAGAGAGCTAGTTAGCTCCTACGAGCAGTACTTC. Protein sequence: CARELVSSYEQYF.

The DNA for the CDR3 is TGTGCCTGGAGTGCGAGATGGACAGGCCTCCAAGAGACCCAGTACTTC. Amino acid sequence: CAWSARWTGLQETQYF. The rearrangement uses TRBV30 and TRBJ2-5, with 7 bases identical to TRBD1. V shed 1 base, J shed 1 base, and the junction held 9 bases outside the gene matches. This CDR3 has 16 amino acids. The germline CDR1 and CDR2 sequences are GTSNPN and SVGIG (reference sequence). The full variable domain, its missing parts supplied by reference TRBV30 and TRBJ2-5, is SQTIHQWPATLVQPVGSPLSLECTVEGTSNPNLYWYRQAAGRGLQLLFYSVGIGQISSEVPQNLSASRPQDRQFILSSKKLLLSDSGFYLCAWSARWTGLQETQYFGPGTRLLVL.

The table lists this clonotype with many counts. The chain has TRBV15 and TRBJ2-7; 7 nucleotides align to TRBD1. Germline CDR1 and CDR2: LNHNV and YYDKDF (reference sequence). Trimming took 5 bases from V and 2 from J; bases not matched to a gene: 6. The CDR3 is 14 residues long. The CDR3 reads CATSQTGQTYEQYF. CDR3 sequence (DNA): TGTGCCACCAGCCAAACGGGACAGACCTACGAGCAGTACTTC.

The chain is built from TRBV12-3 or TRBV12-4 and TRBJ2-1; TRBD2 is a possible D gene (6 bases). Trimming shortened V by 2 bases and J by 5 bases, and 16 bases separated the two germline ends. This CDR3 is built from 16 residues. The CDR3 DNA reads as TGTGCCAGCAGTTTAAGTTGGGAGGACTGGAACAATGAGCAGTTCTTC. Protein sequence: CASSLSWEDWNNEQFF.

In this sample, this clonotype turned up many times. CDR3 sequence (DNA): TGTGCCAGCAGTCCCGGGGGCTTTAGCTCCTACAATGAGCAGTTCTTC. It encodes CASSPGGFSSYNEQFF. The chain has TRBV7-9 and TRBJ2-1, with D perhaps matching TRBD1 or TRBD2 (6 bases each). Trimming stripped 6 bases from V and 0 bases from J, with 15 bases between. This CDR3 has 16 amino acids. Germline CDR1 SEHNR, CDR2 FQNEAQ (reference sequence).

The table lists this clonotype with a few counts. The chain recombines TRBV29-1 with TRBJ2-3, with a weak D call TRBD2 (5 bases). Germline V gene lookup returns CDR1 SQVTM and CDR2 ANQGSEA. V lost 6 bases and J lost 2, with 12 bases in between. The CDR3 is made up of 13 amino acids. CDR3 sequence: CSVEAGPTDTQYF. The CDR3 nucleotides are TGCAGCGTAGAGGCGGGTCCCACAGATACGCAGTATTTT.

This clonotype was observed a few times. V gene TRBV20-1 combines with J gene TRBJ2-3; the match to TRBD1 covers 7 bases. Germline CDR1 reads DFQATT; CDR2 reads SNEGSKA (reference sequence). V gave up 6 bases and J gave up 1 base; unmatched junction bases: 4. The CDR3 sequence is 13 residues long. This CDR3 reads CSAETGRTDTQYF. The CDR3 DNA reads TGCAGTGCCGAGACAGGGCGCACAGATACGCAGTATTTT.

The genes are TRBV7-2 and TRBJ2-7, with TRBD1 identical over 11 bases. Looked up from germline, CDR1 is SGHTA and CDR2 is FQGNSA. There are 16 residues in the CDR3. The trim removed 2 bases at V and 3 bases at J, leaving 6 bases unmatched. The CDR3 DNA is TGTGCCAGCAGCTTATTCGGGACAGGGGGAGGCTACGAGCAGTACTTC. Its protein product is CASSLFGTGGGYEQYF.

This chain links TRBV6-2 or TRBV6-3 with TRBJ1-1; D uncertain. The ends were cut back, 8 bases at V and 4 bases at J, with 11 bases in the middle. The CDR3 runs to 12 residues. Per germline, CDR1 MNHEY and CDR2 SVGEGT. The DNA for the CDR3 is TGTGCCAGCCGATCGTTGGGCACTGAAGCTTTCTTT. Protein sequence: CASRSLGTEAFF.

The chain couples TRBV29-1 to TRBJ2-1; perhaps TRBD2 as D (7 bases). CDR3 length equals 16 residues. Germline lookup yields CDR1 SQVTM and CDR2 ANQGSEA. V was pared by 2 bases and J by 6 bases, with 20 bases between. CDR3 DNA: TGCAGCGTTGAAAAAGAGGGGGGGAAATGGGTCAATGAGCAGTTCTTC. It is translated as CSVEKEGGKWVNEQFF.

J is TRBJ1-1 and V is TRBV12-3 or TRBV12-4; a weak D match, TRBD1 (6 bases). Between the trimmed V and J ends, which lost 6 bases and 6 bases, there was a span of 14 bases. The CDR3 runs 13 residues. CDR3 coding DNA: TGTGCCAGCAGGTCCGGGGGGGGGCCTGAAGCTTTCTTT. This sequence encodes CASRSGGGPEAFF.

The rearrangement joins TRBV5-1 to TRBJ2-2, with 7 bases lining up with TRBD1. CDR1 is SGHRS, CDR2 YFSETQ, per germline. CDR3 length: 14 amino acids. The J segment lost 2 bases and the V segment lost 8 bases, leaving 6 bases of the junction unmatched. As DNA, the CDR3 is TGCGCCAGTTTCCGGGACAGCAACACCGGGGAGCTGTTTTTT. Amino acids: CASFRDSNTGELFF.

CDR3 in amino acids: CASSGDGQGSYEQYF. Written as DNA, the CDR3 is TGTGCCAGCAGCGGGGATGGACAGGGCTCCTACGAGCAGTACTTC. The chain links TRBV5-6 to TRBJ2-7, with 8 bases identical to TRBD1. V gave up 4 bases and J gave up 0 bases; unmatched junction bases: 6. Germline V CDR1 and CDR2: SGHDT, YYEEEE. The CDR3 is 15 amino acids.

CDR3 residues: CSVEGGKDRVYGYTF. CDR3 coding DNA: TGCAGCGTTGAAGGAGGCAAGGACAGGGTCTATGGCTACACCTTC. The chain links TRBV29-1 to TRBJ1-2; 8 bases align to TRBD1. The V gene end was trimmed by 1 base and the J gene end by 4 bases; junction bases not matched to a gene: 8. The CDR3 totals 15 residues. CDR1 SQVTM and CDR2 ANQGSEA come from the germline V gene. Complete variable domain (other parts from reference TRBV29-1 and TRBJ1-2): SAVISQKPSRDICQRGTSLTIQCQVDSQVTMMFWYRQQPGQSLTLIATANQGSEATYESGFVIDKFPISRPNLTFSTLTVSNMSPEDSSIYLCSVEGGKDRVYGYTFGSGTRLTVV.